One sample yielded the 5 T cell receptor beta chains listed below, sequenced in a study of T and B cells in COVID-19 patients. Multiplex PCR with BIOMED2 TRB-A/B primer pools amplified TRB rearrangements. TCRdb re-derived calls from the multiplex PCR reads in MiXCR, one entry per CDR3 protein. The sample carries thousands of distinct CDR3 sequences, about 20% recorded once. Each TRB amplification used about 220-500 ng of genomic DNA from blood. The specimen sequenced was blood. Receptors originate from a human donor with active COVID-19.

As concerns this clonotype: A much larger clone sits a single nucleotide away, making a read error possible. This chain connects TRBV10-3 to TRBJ2-7, with 7 bases matching TRBD2. This CDR3 has 14 amino acids. In germline, CDR1 is ENHRY, CDR2 SYGVKD. CDR3 coding DNA: TGTGCCATCAGTCTCGGGACTAATCATGACGAGCAGCACTTC. Protein: CAISLGTNHDEQHF.

By sample share, this clonotype is medium-sized. This chain's CDR3 is CATSSLGGGGRETQYF. CDR3 coding DNA: TGTGCCACCAGCAGTCTGGGAGGGGGTGGAAGAGAGACCCAGTACTTC. The chain combines TRBV15 with TRBJ2-5; D perhaps matches TRBD2 (7 bases). V was cut by 3 bases and J by 4 bases, with 18 bases left in between. CDR1 is LNHNV, CDR2 YYDKDF, per germline (reference sequence). CDR3 length: 16 amino acids.

This clonotype was observed a handful of times. V gene TRBV19 combines with J gene TRBJ2-1; 12 positions match TRBD2. V lost 5 bases and J lost 8; bases outside the gene matches: 4. Germline lookup yields CDR1 LNHDA and CDR2 SQIVND (reference sequence). The CDR3 is made up of 14 amino acids. The CDR3 sequence: CASSYRTSGDEQFF. The CDR3 DNA follows: TGTGCCAGTAGTTACCGGACTAGCGGGGATGAGCAGTTCTTC.

The V gene is TRBV29-1, the J gene TRBJ1-1; no firm D call. The CDR3 totals 14 residues. V was trimmed by 3 bases and J by 4 bases, leaving 15 bases between them. From germline, CDR1 is SQVTM and CDR2 ANQGSEA. CDR3 coding DNA: TGCAGCGTTGAGGGTACGGGTCCCACCACTGAAGCTTTCTTT. This encodes CSVEGTGPTTEAFF. The complete variable domain, with remaining parts taken from reference TRBV29-1 and TRBJ1-1, reads SAVISQKPSRDICQRGTSLTIQCQVDSQVTMMFWYRQQPGQSLTLIATANQGSEATYESGFVIDKFPISRPNLTFSTLTVSNMSPEDSSIYLCSVEGTGPTTEAFFGQGTRLTVV.

A few counts support this clonotype. V gene TRBV5-6 combines with J gene TRBJ2-2; D call uncertain. Germline CDR1 reads SGHDT; CDR2 reads YYEEEE. With 4 bases removed from V and 6 bases from J, the gap between germline ends came to 10 bases. This CDR3 has 13 amino acids. CDR3 region: CASSVGSPGELFF. CDR3 sequence (DNA): TGTGCCAGCAGCGTTGGATCCCCCGGGGAGCTGTTTTTT.